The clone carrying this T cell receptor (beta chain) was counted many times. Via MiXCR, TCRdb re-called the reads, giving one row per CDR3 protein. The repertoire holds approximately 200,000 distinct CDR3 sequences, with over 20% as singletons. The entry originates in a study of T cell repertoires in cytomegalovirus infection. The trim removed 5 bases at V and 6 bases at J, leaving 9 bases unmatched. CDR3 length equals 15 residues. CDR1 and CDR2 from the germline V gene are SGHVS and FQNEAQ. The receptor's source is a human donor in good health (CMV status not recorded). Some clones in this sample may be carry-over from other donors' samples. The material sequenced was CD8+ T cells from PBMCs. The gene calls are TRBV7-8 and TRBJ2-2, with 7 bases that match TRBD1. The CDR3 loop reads CASSRQGTSAGELFF. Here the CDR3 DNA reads TGTGCCAGCAGCCGACAGGGAACGTCCGCCGGGGAGCTGTTTTTT. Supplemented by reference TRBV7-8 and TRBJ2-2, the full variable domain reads GAGVSQSPRYKVAKRGQDVALRCDPISGHVSLFWYQQALGQGPEFLTYFQNEAQLDKSGLPSDRFFAERPEGSVSTLKIQRTQQEDSAVYLCASSRQGTSAGELFFGEGSRLTVL.